This is a list of T cell receptor beta chains from one sample in a study of cytotoxic CD8 clonotypes in ibrutinib-treated CLL. Here immunoSEQ multiplex PCR was the method, and the copy in TCRdb shows in-frame clones only, minus some. The table includes some 200,000 clones, more than 75% detected once. Sequences were derived from PBMCs, sampled after 12 months of ibrutinib treatment. These TCRs come from a human donor with chronic lymphocytic leukemia. The CDR3 runs from the conserved cysteine through the conserved F or W. Clone sizes are given selectively: once, few, many, or a class where the clone is expanded.

J gene,V gene,clone size,CDR3 protein
TRBJ2-1,TRBV6-5,-,CASSYGGTLNEQFF
TRBJ1-2,TRBV28,-,CASSLRNYGYTF
TRBJ1-4,TRBV2,-,CASEQNAIFEKLFF
TRBJ2-7,TRBV6-5,-,CASRGRGYQQYF
TRBJ1-2,TRBV29-1,few,CSVVLGLGYTF
TRBJ1-2,TRBV7-9,-,CASSKWNPGGDYGYTF
TRBJ2-7,TRBV28,-,CATGISYEQYF
TRBJ2-1,TRBV29-1,few,CSVGRLAGYNEQFF
TRBJ2-3,TRBV10-3,-,CAISGSADTQYF
TRBJ2-2,TRBV4-2,-,CASSPQSARTGELFF
TRBJ1-2,TRBV18,-,CASSPPSVYGYTF